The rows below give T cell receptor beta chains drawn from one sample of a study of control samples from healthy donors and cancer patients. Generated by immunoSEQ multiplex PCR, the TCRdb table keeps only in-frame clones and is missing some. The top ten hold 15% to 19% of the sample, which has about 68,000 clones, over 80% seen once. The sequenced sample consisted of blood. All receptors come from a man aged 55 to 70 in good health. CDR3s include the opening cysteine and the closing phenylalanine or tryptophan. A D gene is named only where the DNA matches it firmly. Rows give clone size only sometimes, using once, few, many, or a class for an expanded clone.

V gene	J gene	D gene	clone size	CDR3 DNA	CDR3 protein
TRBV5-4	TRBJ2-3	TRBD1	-	TGTGCCAGTAAACGCGGGGGACAGGGTATCCCAGATACGCAGTATTTT	CASKRGGQGIPDTQYF
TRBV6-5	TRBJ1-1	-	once	TGTGCCAGCAGTCGTCAACGGACCTACACTGAAGCTTTCTTT	CASSRQRTYTEAFF
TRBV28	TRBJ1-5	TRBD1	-	TGTGCCAGCAGTTTAATGACAGGGTGGGACAATCAGCCCCAGCATTTT	CASSLMTGWDNQPQHF
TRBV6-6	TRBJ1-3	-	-	TGTGCCAGCAGCATGCACCGAGATAGCTCTGGAAACACCATATATTTT	CASSMHRDSSGNTIYF
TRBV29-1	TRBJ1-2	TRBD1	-	TGCAGCGTCGATCAGGGACAGGGGAGGGCGGGCTATGGCTACACCTTC	CSVDQGQGRAGYGYTF
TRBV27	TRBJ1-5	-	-	TGTGCCAGCTCCAGTTTATCTTCCGGACAGAATCAGCCCCAGCATTTT	CASSSLSSGQNQPQHF
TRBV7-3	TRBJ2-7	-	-	TGTGCCAGCAGCTTAGATCGGGGTTACGAGCAGTACTTC	CASSLDRGYEQYF
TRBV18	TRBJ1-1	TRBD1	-	TGTGCCAGCTCACCCGGACAGGTGAACACTGAAGCTTTCTTT	CASSPGQVNTEAFF
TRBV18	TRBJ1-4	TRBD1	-	TGTGCCAGCGCCAGAGGACAGGGTCGCGAAAAACTGTTTTTT	CASARGQGREKLFF
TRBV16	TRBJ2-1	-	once	TGTGCCAGCAGCCAATCTGTACCCTTCGGGGAGCAGTTCTTC	CASSQSVPFGEQFF
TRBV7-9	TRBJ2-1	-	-	TGTGCCAGCAGCTTAGCGTTGGAGACTAGGGAATTCTTC	CASSLALETREFF
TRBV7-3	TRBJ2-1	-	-	TGTGCCAGCAGCTATAGCGGTAGCTCCTACAATGAGCAGTTCTTC	CASSYSGSSYNEQFF
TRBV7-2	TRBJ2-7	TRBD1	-	TGTGCCAGCAGCCCTCCGGGACAGGGCTGGTACGAGCAGTACTTC	CASSPPGQGWYEQYF
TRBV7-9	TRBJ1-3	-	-	TGTGCCAGCAGCCCCTCGAGCTCTGGAAACACCATATATTTT	CASSPSSSGNTIYF
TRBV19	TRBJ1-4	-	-	TGTGCCAGTAGTCAAGGGAGAGGAGAAAAACTGTTTTTT	CASSQGRGEKLFF
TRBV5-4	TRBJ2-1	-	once	TGTGCCAGCAGCAGTGGTATCAATGAGCAGTTCTTC	CASSSGINEQFF
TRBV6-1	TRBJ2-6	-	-	TGTGCCAGCAGTGCGGGACGGCTCTCTGGGGCCAACGTCCTGACTTTC	CASSAGRLSGANVLTF
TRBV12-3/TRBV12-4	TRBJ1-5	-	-	TGTGCCAGCAGTTGGGATAGCAATCAGCCCCAGCATTTT	CASSWDSNQPQHF
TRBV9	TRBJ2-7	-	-	TGTGCCAGCAGCGATTCGGGGGAGTCCTACGAGCAGTACTTC	CASSDSGESYEQYF
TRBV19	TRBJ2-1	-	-	TGTGCCAGTAGTATTATTCAGGGTATGCAGTTCTTC	CASSIIQGMQFF
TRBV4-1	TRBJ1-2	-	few	TGCGCCAGCAGCCAAGATCCCCAGGGGCGCAACTATGGCTACACCTTC	CASSQDPQGRNYGYTF
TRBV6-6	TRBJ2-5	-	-	TGTGCCAGCAGTTACTTGGGTCGAAGAGAGACCCAGTACTTC	CASSYLGRRETQYF
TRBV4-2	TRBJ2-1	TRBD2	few	TGTGCCAGCAGCCAAGAAGCGGGAGGGATCTACAATGAGCAGTTCTTC	CASSQEAGGIYNEQFF
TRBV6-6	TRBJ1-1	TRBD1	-	TGTGCCAGCAACTCCGGGACAGGGATGAAAACTGAAGCTTTCTTT	CASNSGTGMKTEAFF
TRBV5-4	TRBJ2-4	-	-	TGTGCCAGCAGCTTGGGTGAAAAAAACATTCAGTACTTC	CASSLGEKNIQYF
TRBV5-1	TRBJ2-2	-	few	TGCGCCAGCAGTCGGCGGGACGGGGAGCTGTTTTTT	CASSRRDGELFF
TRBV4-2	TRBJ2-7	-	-	TGTGCCAGCAGCCCAGGTACCGACGGAACCTACGAGCAGTACTTC	CASSPGTDGTYEQYF
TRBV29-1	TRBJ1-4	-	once	TGCAGCGTTGACGTTGGGGAGAGGGAAAAACTGTTTTTT	CSVDVGEREKLFF